In its sample, the clone carrying this T cell receptor (beta chain) was seen a few times. Per germline, CDR1 DFQATT and CDR2 SNEGSKA (reference sequence). The CDR3 is made up of 12 amino acids. V lost 6 bases, J lost 3 bases, and 11 bases lay in between. The source of the sample is a study of T cells in Graves' hyperthyroidism and ophthalmopathy. Amplification of TCR beta CDR3 regions was performed using RNA transcripts as template. Carried out on the TCR CDR3, a first-round RT-PCR used the HTBI primer set. TCRdb re-derived calls from the multiplex PCR reads in MiXCR, one entry per CDR3 protein. The sample lists over 350,000 distinct CDR3 sequences, around a sixth seen once, with 40% in the top ten.

Sequences were obtained from blood. This chain joins TRBV20-1 and TRBJ1-2; D is uncertain. This TCR was sampled from a man between 18 and 35 years old with Graves' ophthalmopathy. CDR3 DNA: TGCAGTGCCGTGGCAGTCGACTATGGCTACACCTTC. It is translated as CSAVAVDYGYTF.